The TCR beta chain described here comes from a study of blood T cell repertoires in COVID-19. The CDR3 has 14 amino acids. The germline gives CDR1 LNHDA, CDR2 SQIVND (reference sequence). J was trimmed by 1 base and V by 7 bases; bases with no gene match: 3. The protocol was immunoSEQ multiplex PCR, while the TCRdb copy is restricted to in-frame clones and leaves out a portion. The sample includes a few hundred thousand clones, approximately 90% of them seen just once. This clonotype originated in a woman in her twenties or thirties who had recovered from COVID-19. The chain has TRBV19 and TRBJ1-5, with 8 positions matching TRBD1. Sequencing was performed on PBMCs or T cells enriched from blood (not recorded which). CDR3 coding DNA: TGTGCCAGTACCTGGACAGGGAGCAATCAGCCCCAGCATTTT. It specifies CASTWTGSNQPQHF.